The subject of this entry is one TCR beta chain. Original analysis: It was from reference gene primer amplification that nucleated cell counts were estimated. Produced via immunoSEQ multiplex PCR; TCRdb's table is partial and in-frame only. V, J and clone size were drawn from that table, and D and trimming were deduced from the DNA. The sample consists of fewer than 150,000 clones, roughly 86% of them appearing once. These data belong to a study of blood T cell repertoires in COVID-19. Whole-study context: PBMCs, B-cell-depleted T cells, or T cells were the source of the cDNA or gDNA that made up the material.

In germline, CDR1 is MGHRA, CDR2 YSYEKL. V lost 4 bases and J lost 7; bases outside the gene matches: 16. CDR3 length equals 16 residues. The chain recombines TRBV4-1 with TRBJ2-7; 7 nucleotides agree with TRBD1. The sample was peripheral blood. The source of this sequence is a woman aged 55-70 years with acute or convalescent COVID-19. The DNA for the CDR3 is TGCGCCAGCAGCCTTTTTCCGGGGACAGTCCTTCCTGAGCAGTACGTC. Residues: CASSLFPGTVLPEQYV.